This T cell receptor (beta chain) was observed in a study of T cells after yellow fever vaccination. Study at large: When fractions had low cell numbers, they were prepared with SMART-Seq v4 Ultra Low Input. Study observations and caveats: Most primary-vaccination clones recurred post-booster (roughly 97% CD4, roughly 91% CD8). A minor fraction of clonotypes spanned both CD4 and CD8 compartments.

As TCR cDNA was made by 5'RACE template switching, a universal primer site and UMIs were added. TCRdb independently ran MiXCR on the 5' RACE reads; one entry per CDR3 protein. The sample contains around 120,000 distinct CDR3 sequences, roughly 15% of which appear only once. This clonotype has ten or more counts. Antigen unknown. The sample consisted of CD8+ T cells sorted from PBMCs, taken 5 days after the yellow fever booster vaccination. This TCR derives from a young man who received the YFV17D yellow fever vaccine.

The CDR3 DNA reads TGTGCCAGCAGCCACAGGGGGGATTCACCCCTCCACTTT. The encoded protein is CASSHRGDSPLHF. The rearrangement links TRBV9 to TRBJ1-6; 8 nucleotides line up with TRBD1. CDR3 length equals 13 residues. Looked up from germline, CDR1 is SGDLS and CDR2 is YYNGEE. V trimming: 4 bases; J trimming: 8 bases; junction bases outside the gene matches: 2.